This TCR beta chain was identified during a study of blood T cells in healthy people across ages. With a J-beta primer mix and a sample-barcoded 5' primer, a second PCR ran roughly 6 to 12 cycles. TCRdb reprocessed the 5' RACE reads with MiXCR, giving one entry per CDR3 protein. Among approximately 1.5 million distinct CDR3 sequences listed, roughly 43% were seen once. This CDR3 comprises 15 residues. J gave up 2 bases and V 7 bases, and 7 bases lay outside the gene matches. CDR1 and CDR2 from the germline V gene are MNHEY and SMNVEV (reference sequence). In this sample, this clonotype turned up a few times. Its antigen is currently unknown. Every donor contributed around 10 milliliters of peripheral blood by blood draw. Whole-study results and caveats: PBMC samples, being unsorted, prevented any conclusive comparison of naive and antigen-experienced cells.

The specimen was blood. The chain recombines TRBV27 with TRBJ2-7; 11 nucleotides align to TRBD2. This sequence originates from a woman aged 18-35 years in good health. The CDR3 region has the DNA TGTGCCAGCACTGACCTAGCGGGAGGCGCCTACGAGCAGTACTTC. The encoded protein is CASTDLAGGAYEQYF.